Listed below are T cell receptor beta chains from one sample, sequenced in a study of T-cell memory formation after mild COVID-19. In TCRdb, the 5' RACE reads were re-called with MiXCR into one record per CDR3 protein. This sample has about 110,000 distinct CDR3 sequences, with around 17% found just once. The sample taken for sequencing was PBMCs or a T cell subset sorted from them (not recorded which). The receptors were gathered from a man in his late teens or twenties who had mild COVID-19 (a few samples of this study predate the infection). Cell type and time point are not known. Both conserved end residues are part of each CDR3. Each record gives: CDR3 DNA, CDR3 protein, J gene, D gene, clone size, V gene. D genes are given only for firm matches. Size tells how often a clone was seen (once, few, many) or the class of an expanded clone, and some rows leave it out.

TGTGCCAGCAGCTTAGAAGAGCGGACACTTCAAGAGACCCAGTACTTC,CASSLEERTLQETQYF,TRBJ2-5,.,few,TRBV7-9
TGTGCCAGCAGACAGGGGTTTGTAGGAGTTAACTATGGCTACACCTTC,CASRQGFVGVNYGYTF,TRBJ1-2,TRBD1,few,TRBV28
TGTGCCAGCGGAATACAGGGGGGCACAGATACGCAGTATTTT,CASGIQGGTDTQYF,TRBJ2-3,TRBD1,.,TRBV12-3/TRBV12-4
TGTGCCACCAGTGATGGTAGGACCCAGTACTTC,CATSDGRTQYF,TRBJ2-5,.,few,TRBV24-1
TGTGCCAGCAGCCCCGGCCATACTGGAAACACCATATATTTT,CASSPGHTGNTIYF,TRBJ1-3,.,few,TRBV25-1
TGTGCCAGCAGCTTAGGGGGTAGCGGACAAGAGACCCAGTACTTC,CASSLGGSGQETQYF,TRBJ2-5,.,.,TRBV7-2
TGTGCCACCAGCACCGGAAACACCATATATTTT,CATSTGNTIYF,TRBJ1-3,.,few,TRBV15
TGCAGTGCTAGAGATTGGGCTAACCAAGAGACCCAGTACTTC,CSARDWANQETQYF,TRBJ2-5,.,.,TRBV20-1
TGTGCCAGCAGTCCGGACAGGGATCAGCCCCAGCATTTT,CASSPDRDQPQHF,TRBJ1-5,TRBD1,many,TRBV12-3/TRBV12-4
TGTGCCACCAGCAGAGATATGGCACCCCTCCACTTT,CATSRDMAPLHF,TRBJ1-6,.,.,TRBV15
TGTGCCAGCAGCATCTCGGGGGGGGAGTATAATACGCAGTATTTT,CASSISGGEYNTQYF,TRBJ2-3,TRBD2,few,TRBV7-3